The TCR beta chain described here comes from a study of T cell responses to AZD1222 COVID-19 vaccine. The overall study: Doses given second, at about 4 or about 12 weeks, were pooled. Notes on the study in general: Per reports, nearly half of all spike-specific TCRs target regions that are unmutated in variants. At study baseline, merely five or six AZD1222 recipients were seropositive.

Worth noting for this clone: Its matching antigen is unknown.

Data came from immunoSEQ multiplex PCR; TCRdb stores just in-frame clones and leaves some out. The sample contains fewer than 110,000 clones, roughly 87% of which appear only once. Per germline, CDR1 SGHDN and CDR2 FVKESK. V was clipped by 4 bases and J by 5 bases, with 11 bases between them. The CDR3 contains 13 residues. The sample consisted of peripheral blood, taken on day 0 of AZD1222 vaccination. The chain combines TRBV14 with TRBJ2-5; no definite D call. The clonotype was recovered from an adult in good health. CDR3 DNA: TGTGCCAGCAGCCGGGGTTCCTGGGAGACCCAGTACTTC. This sequence encodes CASSRGSWETQYF.